These 21 T cell receptor beta chains were all obtained from the same sample, sequenced in a study of T-cell memory formation after mild COVID-19. Each CDR3 protein gets one entry after TCRdb re-called the 5' RACE reads with MiXCR. The sample contains 550,000 to 650,000 distinct CDR3 sequences, approximately 15% of which appear only once. Sequenced material: PBMCs or a T cell subset sorted from them (not recorded which). These TCRs come from an adult woman who had mild COVID-19 (a few samples of this study predate the infection). Cell type and time point are not known.

The rearrangement links TRBV29-1 to TRBJ1-1; 9 bases line up with TRBD1. CDR3 length: 14 residues. The V segment lost 6 bases and the J segment 0 bases; nucleotides outside the gene matches: 5. Germline V gene sequence: CDR1 SQVTM, CDR2 ANQGSEA. CDR3 region: CSVKGQGLNTEAFF. In DNA form, the CDR3 reads TGCAGCGTCAAGGGACAGGGATTGAACACTGAAGCTTTCTTT.

The rearrangement joins TRBV24-1 to TRBJ1-4, with D maybe TRBD1 (5 bases). CDR1 and CDR2 (germline): KGHDR, SFDVKD. V gave up 5 bases and J gave up 12 bases, with 18 bases separating them. The CDR3 runs 14 residues. The CDR3 loop is CATSGPGAKTELFF. The CDR3 DNA follows: TGTGCCACCAGTGGCCCCGGGGCTAAGACAGAACTGTTTTTT.

The chain carries TRBV11-2 and TRBJ2-3; D is perhaps TRBD1 (6 bases). CDR3 length equals 17 residues. Germline-derived CDR1 and CDR2 are SGHAT and FQNNGV. The V and J ends lost 2 bases and 0 bases respectively, with 15 bases between them. CDR3 protein: CASSLRAWTVSTDTQYF. CDR3 in DNA: TGTGCCAGCAGCTTAAGAGCGTGGACAGTTAGCACAGATACGCAGTATTTT.

This clonotype has a handful of counts. CDR3 amino acids: CASSLWGREAFF. The CDR3 bases are TGTGCCAGCAGTTTGTGGGGTCGAGAGGCTTTCTTT. V and J are TRBV12-3 or TRBV12-4 and TRBJ1-1, with D uncertain. V shed 3 bases and J shed 11 bases, with 13 bases lying between them. CDR3 length: 12 amino acids.

V usage is TRBV9 and J usage is TRBJ2-3; D could derive from TRBD1 or TRBD2 (5 bases each). Germline V lookup: CDR1 SGDLS, CDR2 YYNGEE. CDR3 length equals 15 residues. Deletions cut 1 base from V and 2 bases from J, with 11 bases between. For the CDR3, the DNA is TGTGCCAGCAGCGTATCGGGGCGGTTCACAGATACGCAGTATTTT. This codes for CASSVSGRFTDTQYF.

This clonotype has only a few counts. The V gene is TRBV5-6, the J gene TRBJ2-7, with 10 bases that match TRBD2. The CDR3 spans 14 residues. J was trimmed by 3 bases and V by 2 bases; bases with no gene match: 2. CDR1 and CDR2 (germline): SGHDT, YYEEEE. CDR3 protein: CASSFASGSYEQYF. For the CDR3, the DNA is TGTGCCAGCAGCTTCGCTAGCGGGAGCTACGAGCAGTACTTC.

In nucleotides, the CDR3 is TGTGCCAGCAGCTCCCCCAGCAGGAGCCAAGAGACCCAGTACTTC. Its protein product is CASSSPSRSQETQYF. The chain carries TRBV7-9 and TRBJ2-5; D not certain. The germline V gene encodes CDR1 SEHNR and CDR2 FQNEAQ (reference sequence). The V and J ends lost 4 bases and 1 base respectively, with 13 bases between them. The CDR3 spans 15 residues.

This clonotype was observed a handful of times. The chain has TRBV7-6 and TRBJ1-3; D is uncertain. Trimming removed 4 bases at V and 0 bases at J, with 16 bases between. The CDR3 totals 17 residues. Germline CDR1 is SGHVS and CDR2 is FNYEAQ. CDR3 in amino acids: CASSSLSGGASGNTIYF. DNA for the CDR3: TGTGCCAGCAGCTCGTTGTCGGGCGGAGCCTCTGGAAACACCATATATTTT.

The chain links TRBV6-5 to TRBJ1-6; D unresolved. V lost 5 bases and J lost 10, with 9 bases in between. CDR1 MNHEY and CDR2 SVGAGI come from the germline V gene. The CDR3 length is 12 residues. The DNA for the CDR3 is TGTGCCAGCAGTCCAAAGTACTCACCCCTCCACTTT. The encoded protein is CASSPKYSPLHF.

The chain has TRBV12-3 or TRBV12-4 and TRBJ1-5, with 7 nucleotides matching TRBD1. V shed 0 bases and J 8 bases; nucleotides not matched to a gene: 1. The CDR3 has 13 residues. The DNA of the CDR3 is TGTGCCAGCAGTTTAGCAGGGGGCGAGCCCCAGCATTTT. Its translation is CASSLAGGEPQHF.

This clonotype was recorded at least ten times. The chain employs TRBV12-3 or TRBV12-4 and TRBJ2-4; no firm D call. Trimming shortened V by 4 bases and J by 7 bases, and 5 bases separated the two germline ends. This CDR3 has 11 amino acids. The chain's CDR3 is CASSSENIQYF. CDR3 nucleotides: TGTGCCAGCAGTTCCGAGAACATTCAGTACTTC.

This clonotype appeared a few times. The chain couples TRBV4-1 to TRBJ2-1; D is perhaps TRBD1 or TRBD2 (5 bases each). The CDR3 is made up of 12 amino acids. Between the trimmed V and J ends, which lost 4 bases and 8 bases, there was a span of 9 bases. The germline V gene encodes CDR1 MGHRA and CDR2 YSYEKL. The CDR3 DNA is TGCGCCAGCAGCCGAGAGGGGTATGAGCAGTTCTTC. Translated, it gives CASSREGYEQFF.

This clonotype was seen a handful of times. The V and J genes are TRBV6-5 and TRBJ2-3; possible D gene TRBD2, 6 bases. The V end was cut by 6 bases, the J end by 4 bases, with 17 bases between. The CDR3 sequence is 15 residues long. Germline values: CDR1 MNHEY, CDR2 SVGAGI. CDR3 nucleotides: TGTGCCAGCAGCCGTTACGGAGGGATGGCAGATACGCAGTATTTT. Its protein product is CASSRYGGMADTQYF.

This clonotype was seen more than once but under ten times. This chain links TRBV7-9 with TRBJ1-1, with no clear D. The germline CDR1 and CDR2 sequences are SEHNR and FQNEAQ (reference sequence). The CDR3 extends over 15 amino acids. The ends were cut back, 1 base at V and 1 base at J, with 10 bases in the middle. CDR3 in amino acids: CASSLDQGANTEAFF. The CDR3 bases are TGTGCCAGCAGCTTAGATCAAGGCGCGAACACTGAAGCTTTCTTT.

This clonotype has more than one count but fewer than ten. The DNA for the CDR3 is TGTGCCAGCAGCCAAGGTCGACTAGCCGACACCACCGGGGAGCTGTTTTTT. It is translated as CASSQGRLADTTGELFF. The rearrangement uses TRBV4-2 and TRBJ2-2; 7 positions match TRBD2. In germline, CDR1 is LGHNA, CDR2 YNFKEQ. Trimming removed 1 base from V and 4 bases from J; junction bases left unmatched: 9. The CDR3 sequence is 17 residues long.

J is TRBJ2-7 and V is TRBV20-1; weak D call: TRBD1 (6 bases). The CDR3 is made up of 14 amino acids. CDR1 and CDR2 (germline): DFQATT, SNEGSKA (reference sequence). Deletions cut 3 bases from V and 1 base from J, with 13 bases between. CDR3 in amino acids: CSARRGGQSYEQYF. As DNA, the CDR3 is TGCAGTGCTAGGAGAGGGGGACAATCCTACGAGCAGTACTTC.

This clonotype was counted a few times. V is TRBV12-3 or TRBV12-4 and J is TRBJ1-2; no reliable D call. This CDR3 is 14 amino acids long. V lost 2 bases, J lost 3 bases, and 10 bases lay in between. The CDR3 region has the DNA TGTGCCAGCAGTTTATCTTATTCGGACTATGGCTACACCTTC. Protein sequence: CASSLSYSDYGYTF.

This chain connects TRBV13 to TRBJ2-7; 15 bases map to TRBD2. J lost 7 bases, V lost 5 bases, and 15 bases had no gene match. This CDR3 is 18 amino acids long. CDR1 PRHDT and CDR2 FYEKMQ come from the germline V gene (reference sequence). The CDR3 DNA is TGTGCCAGCAGCCCCGGACTAGCGGGGGGGCCGACCCGGGGTGAGCAGTACTTC. Translating it yields CASSPGLAGGPTRGEQYF.

This clonotype has just a few counts. The J gene is TRBJ1-5, the V gene TRBV6-5, with TRBD1 as a possible D gene (5 bases). V lost 6 bases to trimming and J lost 3 bases, with 12 bases between them. This CDR3 is 14 amino acids long. Germline CDR1 reads MNHEY; CDR2 reads SVGAGI. The CDR3 region has the DNA TGTGCCAGCAGCGGGGGACCGACCAATCAGCCCCAGCATTTT. Protein product: CASSGGPTNQPQHF.

The V gene is TRBV5-5, the J gene TRBJ1-2; the D is unclear. V was cut by 6 bases and J by 5 bases, with 14 bases left in between. This CDR3 is 13 amino acids long. From germline, CDR1 is SGHKS and CDR2 YYEKEE (reference sequence). CDR3: CASKPNSGYGYTF. CDR3 DNA: TGTGCCAGCAAGCCAAACTCGGGGTATGGCTACACCTTC.

The chain recombines TRBV7-2 with TRBJ2-3; no reliable D call. This CDR3 is built from 14 residues. Trimming cost V 5 bases and J 1 base, with 10 bases left between them. Germline CDR1 reads SGHTA; CDR2 reads FQGNSA. The CDR3 DNA follows: TGTGCCAGCAGCCATCGCCAGGGCACAGATACGCAGTATTTT. Translation: CASSHRQGTDTQYF.